This T cell receptor beta chain emerged from a study of OX40 agonist ivuxolimab in advanced cancers. Study-level points and caveats: Patients who responded partially at 0.1-3.0 mg/kg showed clonal expansion ranking among the lowest.

As concerns this clone: Its antigen is not known.

This CDR3 has 12 residues. In germline, CDR1 is MDHEN, CDR2 SYDVKM. The V end lost 5 bases, the J end lost 1 base, and 6 bases lay between the germline ends. Generated by immunoSEQ multiplex PCR, the TCRdb table keeps only in-frame clones and is missing some. Here the sample spans about 80,000 clones, approximately 85% being singletons. This specimen was CD4+ or CD8+ T cells sorted from blood, taken in a trial of the OX40 agonist ivuxolimab. This clonotype was sampled from an adult with an advanced solid tumor such as melanoma, head and neck, liver or kidney cancer. This chain connects TRBV28 to TRBJ2-7; D not resolved. CDR3 in DNA: TGTGCCAGCAGTCACAGATCCTACGAGCAGTACTTC. It specifies CASSHRSYEQYF.